This T cell receptor (beta chain) was sequenced for a study of shared clonotypes between healthy human individuals. Turning to the study itself: Three plates were used per donor for CD4 naive, three for CD4 memory, two for CD8 naive and one for CD8 memory.

The V gene's germline CDR1 is SGHAT and CDR2 FQNNGV. The CDR3 sequence is 14 residues long. Deletions cut 0 bases from V and 1 base from J, with 6 bases between. CD45RO-negative cells were positively selected for CCR7, leaving out terminally differentiated effector memory CD45RA+ cells. Each donor was a Caucasian adult residing in Nashville, Tennessee. The protocol was immunoSEQ multiplex PCR, while the TCRdb copy is restricted to in-frame clones and leaves out a portion. Of about 2 million clones listed, approximately 94% are singletons. In the case of this clone: The same CDR3 also results from other DNA sequences found in this sample.

Sequencing used naive CD8+ T cells sorted from blood. The sequence was collected from a man between 18 and 29 years old in good health. V gene TRBV11-2 combines with J gene TRBJ2-5, with D hard to call. CDR3 sequence: CASSLDPSQETQYF. The CDR3 DNA sequence: TGTGCCAGCAGCTTAGACCCCAGCCAAGAGACCCAGTACTTC.